The TCR beta chain described here comes from a study of T cell responses to AZD1222 COVID-19 vaccine. Sequencing used immunoSEQ multiplex PCR; TCRdb keeps in-frame clones, though not all of them. The table has over 150,000 clones, approximately 88% seen once. Germline values: CDR1 LNHDA, CDR2 SQIVND (reference sequence). The CDR3 length is 15 residues. Trimming shortened V by 4 bases and J by 0 bases, and 12 bases separated the two germline ends. This clone was seen just once. This sequence was found in an adult who received the AZD1222 COVID-19 vaccine. The source material was peripheral blood, sampled 28 days after the second AZD1222 dose. The genes are TRBV19 and TRBJ1-1; the D gene is possibly TRBD1 (6 bases). The CDR3 DNA follows: TGTGCCAGTAGTAGGGGGGCAAGCATGAACACTGAAGCTTTCTTT. Translation: CASSRGASMNTEAFF.